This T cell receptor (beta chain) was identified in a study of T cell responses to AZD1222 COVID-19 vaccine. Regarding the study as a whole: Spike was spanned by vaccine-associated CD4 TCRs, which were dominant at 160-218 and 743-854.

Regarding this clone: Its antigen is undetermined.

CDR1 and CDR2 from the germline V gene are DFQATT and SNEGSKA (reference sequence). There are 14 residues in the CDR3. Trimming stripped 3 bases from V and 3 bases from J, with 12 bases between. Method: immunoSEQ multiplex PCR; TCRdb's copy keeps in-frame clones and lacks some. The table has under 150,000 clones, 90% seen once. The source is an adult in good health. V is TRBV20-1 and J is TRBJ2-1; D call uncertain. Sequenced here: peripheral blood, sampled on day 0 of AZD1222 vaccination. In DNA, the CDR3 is TGCAGTGCTAGTCTCGGACCCAGCTACAATGAGCAGTTCTTC. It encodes CSASLGPSYNEQFF.